This is a list of T cell receptor beta chains from one sample in a study of cytotoxic CD8 clonotypes in ibrutinib-treated CLL. Libraries were prepared by immunoSEQ multiplex PCR; TCRdb keeps only in-frame clonotypes and omits some of them. The sample contains about 250,000 clones, 70% of which appear only once. This material consisted of PBMCs, taken after 24 months of ibrutinib treatment. The receptors originated from a human donor with chronic lymphocytic leukemia. Both conserved end residues are part of each CDR3. Not every row has a clone size; where given, it reads once, few, many or a size class.

v_call	clone_size	j_call	cdr3_aa
TRBV7-9	few	TRBJ2-3	CASSLAQGNVDTQYF
TRBV27	NA	TRBJ2-5	CASSRTLQETQYF
TRBV25-1	few	TRBJ1-2	CASGGDGYTF
TRBV6-5	few	TRBJ1-2	CASSTGTVYGYTF
TRBV18	NA	TRBJ2-7	CASSPPMIAASYEQYF
TRBV4-2	NA	TRBJ2-2	CASSQPGEGSTGELFF
TRBV19	NA	TRBJ1-5	CASSERYGGQPQHF
TRBV5-4	NA	TRBJ2-7	CASSRDRDLGEQYF
TRBV30	once	TRBJ1-3	CAWSKSRGNTIYF
TRBV28	few	TRBJ2-3	CASSSGTDTQYF
TRBV4-1	NA	TRBJ2-7	CASSQENSANSYEQYF
TRBV9	NA	TRBJ2-2	CASSVAPGLAGARWELFF
TRBV19	few	TRBJ1-2	CASSPQDFYGYTF
TRBV7-9	few	TRBJ2-1	CASRWTFNEQFF
TRBV15	NA	TRBJ1-5	CATQKSGEVGNQPQHF
TRBV2	NA	TRBJ2-7	CASSGSEQYF
TRBV11-3	few	TRBJ2-3	CASSLHSGSTDTQYF
TRBV13	NA	TRBJ2-3	CASSLAGAPADTQYF
TRBV7-9	NA	TRBJ2-7	CASSSSRPGNYEQYF
TRBV27	NA	TRBJ2-5	CASRRYPELIETQYF
TRBV14	NA	TRBJ2-7	CASSQSFIDYEQYF
TRBV5-4	NA	TRBJ2-7	CASSSSRDYAYEQYF
TRBV6-5	NA	TRBJ2-5	CASSYSYRDPETQYF
TRBV9	NA	TRBJ2-1	CATNRANNEQFF
TRBV18	NA	TRBJ2-6	CASSPISGANVLTF
TRBV28	NA	TRBJ2-7	CASSLPSGRAWQYF
TRBV7-2	NA	TRBJ2-5	CASSPEGTQYF
TRBV27	NA	TRBJ1-2	CASSRDRVYGYTF
TRBV27	few	TRBJ2-3	CASSLTLAGGTDTQYF
TRBV9	NA	TRBJ2-3	CASSVEVPDTQYF
TRBV10-3	NA	TRBJ2-1	CAISESGGEHSYNEQFF
TRBV25-1	NA	TRBJ2-2	CASSDIQGNTGELFF
TRBV29-1	NA	TRBJ2-5	CSVSDSRMETQYF
TRBV29-1	NA	TRBJ2-4	CSARGQANIQYF
TRBV29-1	few	TRBJ2-7	CSVQGNSYEQYF
TRBV9	NA	TRBJ1-4	CASGGGQANEKLFF
TRBV6-5	NA	TRBJ2-7	CASSRTRDYEQYF
TRBV27	once	TRBJ1-3	CASKAGTGNTIYF
TRBV7-8	NA	TRBJ2-5	CASSRTVAGETQYF
TRBV15	NA	TRBJ1-3	CATPRDRGISGNTIYF
TRBV28	NA	TRBJ2-7	CASRDSDSYEQYF
TRBV9	once	TRBJ1-3	CASSVVGDTGNTIYF
TRBV5-8	NA	TRBJ2-7	CASSLVREQYF
TRBV11-1	NA	TRBJ2-7	CASSQGQGIPYEQYF
TRBV7-2	NA	TRBJ2-1	CASSLNGYNEQFF
TRBV4-1	NA	TRBJ2-3	CAILDTQYF
TRBV28	NA	TRBJ1-1	CASRIDDGGTEAFF
TRBV29-1	once	TRBJ2-7	CSVEDRDEGYEQYF
TRBV20-1	NA	TRBJ2-5	CSAKTVETQYF
TRBV7-6	NA	TRBJ1-1	CASSPGTELNTEAFF
TRBV15	few	TRBJ2-7	CATSSGTSLYEQYF
TRBV5-1	many	TRBJ2-3	CASTEQGVRDTQYF
TRBV10-3	NA	TRBJ1-5	CAIRPGQGSNDQPQHF
TRBV28	NA	TRBJ2-7	CASFSPSSGRNRYEQYF
TRBV4-3	NA	TRBJ2-1	CASSQDVGTGWHNEQFF